The next 11 T cell receptor beta chains were all read from a single sample in a study of cytomegalovirus exposure and HLA in healthy donors. The primer mix had 60 Vbeta and 13 Jbeta primers. Sequenced by immunoSEQ multiplex PCR; TCRdb stores in-frame clones only, minus some. Of 83,000 or so clones in the sample, about 76% are singletons; the top ten hold over 9.5%. Sequencing was performed on PBMCs. The receptors were gathered from a man aged 25 to 45 in good health and CMV-seropositive.

In its sample, this clone was seen once. The chain combines TRBV6-6 with TRBJ1-3; 9 positions match TRBD1. Unmatched junction bases numbered 1, after V lost 5 bases and J lost 2 bases. CDR1 MNHNY and CDR2 SVGAGI come from the germline V gene (reference sequence). The CDR3 covers 14 residues. The CDR3 is CASSGTGTGNTIYF. Here the CDR3 DNA reads TGTGCCAGCAGTGGGACAGGGACTGGAAACACCATATATTTT.

This chain connects TRBV14 to TRBJ2-2; TRBD1 matches at 8 bases. This CDR3 comprises 16 residues. The germline CDR1 and CDR2 sequences are SGHDN and FVKESK. V was clipped by 4 bases and J by 7 bases; unmatched bases: 11. CDR3 sequence: CASSLIDRGAGGELFF. The CDR3, as DNA: TGTGCCAGCAGCCTGATCGACAGGGGCGCGGGCGGGGAGCTGTTTTTT.

V gene TRBV6-1 combines with J gene TRBJ2-7; weak D call: TRBD1 (6 bases). The germline V gene has CDR1 MNHNS and CDR2 SASEGT. There are 15 residues in the CDR3. Trimming pared 6 bases from V and 2 bases from J, leaving 17 bases between. CDR3 loop: CASREWVRGTYEQYF. The CDR3 nucleotides are TGTGCCAGCAGGGAATGGGTCAGGGGTACCTACGAGCAGTACTTC.

CDR3 bases: TGTGCCAGCAGTCACAGGGGACGGGAGGGCACTGAAGCTTTCTTT. Its translation is CASSHRGREGTEAFF. This chain joins TRBV6-1 and TRBJ1-1, with 7 bases fitting TRBD1. The CDR3 length is 15 residues. Germline V gene lookup returns CDR1 MNHNS and CDR2 SASEGT. The V segment lost 5 bases and the J segment 4 bases; nucleotides outside the gene matches: 10.

The CDR3 region is CAWSVRIREKLFF. Written as DNA, the CDR3 is TGTGCCTGGAGTGTGCGGATAAGAGAAAAACTGTTTTTT. The chain combines TRBV30 with TRBJ1-4, with unresolved D. V dropped 0 bases and J dropped 8 bases, with 10 bases sitting between them. Germline CDR1 reads GTSNPN; CDR2 reads SVGIG (reference sequence). CDR3 length: 13 amino acids.

The rearrangement links TRBV9 to TRBJ2-7; tentative D call: TRBD1 (6 bases). Germline CDR1 reads SGDLS; CDR2 reads YYNGEE. With 4 bases removed from V and 0 bases from J, the gap between germline ends came to 23 bases. This CDR3 is built from 18 residues. The CDR3 nucleotides are TGTGCCAGCAGCCACCCGCTGACCGGGACACAAAGCTCCTACGAGCAGTACTTC. It specifies CASSHPLTGTQSSYEQYF. The full variable domain, completed using reference TRBV9 and TRBJ2-7, is DSGVTQTPKHLITATGQRVTLRCSPRSGDLSVYWYQQSLDQGLQFLIQYYNGEERAKGNILERFSAQQFPDLHSELNLSSLELGDSALYFCASSHPLTGTQSSYEQYFGPGTRLTVT.

V gene TRBV5-6 combines with J gene TRBJ1-5; D is unclear. This CDR3 is built from 14 residues. V lost 1 base and J lost 5, with 10 bases in between. Germline V gene sequence: CDR1 SGHDT, CDR2 YYEEEE. This CDR3 is CASSLRGNYQPQHF. The CDR3 nucleotides read TGTGCCAGCAGCTTGCGGGGTAATTATCAGCCCCAGCATTTT.

This clone came up a few times. V gene TRBV5-1 combines with J gene TRBJ1-4; D ambiguous. The germline V gene encodes CDR1 SGHRS and CDR2 YFSETQ. V lost 4 bases to trimming and J lost 5 bases, with 18 bases between them. The CDR3 spans 16 residues. This CDR3 reads CASSLGSWVVNEKLFF. In DNA, the CDR3 is TGCGCCAGCAGCCTAGGAAGTTGGGTAGTAAATGAAAAACTGTTTTTT. The whole variable domain, filled in from reference TRBV5-1 and TRBJ1-4, reads KAGVTQTPRYLIKTRGQQVTLSCSPISGHRSVSWYQQTPGQGLQFLFEYFSETQRNKGNFPGRFSGRQFSNSRSEMNVSTLELGDSALYLCASSLGSWVVNEKLFFGSGTQLSVL.

This rearrangement joins TRBV30 to TRBJ2-5; TRBD2 aligns across 10 bases. The CDR3 loop spans 15 amino acids. V trimming: 2 bases; J trimming: 5 bases; junction bases outside the gene matches: 8. Germline CDR1 reads GTSNPN; CDR2 reads SVGIG (reference sequence). CDR3 amino acids: CAWSWLAGAEETQYF. Here the CDR3 DNA reads TGTGCCTGGAGTTGGCTAGCGGGGGCTGAGGAGACCCAGTACTTC.

The chain uses TRBV25-1 and TRBJ2-1, with D maybe TRBD1 (6 bases). Germline V gene data show CDR1 as MGHDK and CDR2 as SYGVNS. The CDR3 has 14 amino acids. V lost 3 bases, J lost 5 bases, and 11 bases lay in between. DNA for the CDR3: TGTGCCAGCAGTGAGATGGGACATGACAATGAGCAGTTCTTC. Amino acids: CASSEMGHDNEQFF.

The chain is built from TRBV2 and TRBJ2-1; 10 bases match TRBD1. CDR3 length: 14 amino acids. Germline V gene data show CDR1 as SNHLY and CDR2 as FYNNEI. With 8 bases clipped from V and 7 bases from J, the junction kept 8 bases outside the gene matches. CDR3 DNA sequence: TGTGCCAGCGGGGGACAGGGGCAGGGTAATGAGCAGTTCTTC. Its protein product is CASGGQGQGNEQFF.